This T cell receptor (beta chain) emerged from a study of tumor-infiltrating lymphocytes in primary liver carcinoma (dated by TCRdb to the late 2010s). The study in broad terms: Of the five patients, three men and two women aged 30 to 69 years, four had hepatocellular carcinoma and one had combined HCC and intrahepatic cholangiocarcinoma. Tumors of the five patients were stage T1-T3 N0M0 with maximum diameters of roughly 4.2 to 11 cm. Samples yielded roughly 3.65 to 7.13 million productive TCRbeta reads; read depth did not differ significantly between tissue types. TCRbeta repertoire sequencing, expression microarrays and whole-exome sequencing were combined in the study across five regions of each liver tumor, with adjacent normal tissue and blood also included. A total of 35 or so specimens from 5 patients went through TCRbeta repertoire sequencing, namely 25 tumor regions, 5 adjacent noncancerous liver tissues and 5 peripheral blood samples. Reproducibility between technical replicate repertoires was high, with correlation coefficients above 0.98 and mean shared-clone rates about 0.9. Broad study findings and their caveats: Repertoire overlap was higher between tumor regions (mean about 36%) than tumor-adjacent (17%) or tumor-blood (approximately 15%) pairs, consistent with antigen-driven expansion. Comparison of CD4+ and CD8+ T cell repertoires was precluded by the use of bulk unsorted samples. Compared with blood, tumors had a significantly larger share of the repertoire taken up by the top 250 clones (p = 0.039). Only the TCR beta chain was sequenced, which likely underestimates true repertoire diversity because unpaired alpha chains were not captured. The study included only five patients, and the authors note findings should be validated in a larger study.

This clonotype qualifies as medium-sized (0.01 to 0.1%). Its target antigen remains unknown. No much larger clone is present one base from it, and per-base qualities are unavailable. CDR1 and CDR2 are drawn from the germline V gene: LGHNA, YSLEER. CDR3 length: 16 amino acids, cysteine to phenylalanine. Only the CDR3 region is kept as DNA, spanning 48 bases read in frame from base 1. V was cut back by 0 bases and J by 0 bases, leaving a gap of 9 bases between them. Total RNA and DNA were co-extracted without cell sorting from approximately 22-30 mg of bulk tissue using the AllPrep DNA/RNA mini kit. Between late 2015 and early 2016, roughly 5 patients in China with histopathologically diagnosed primary liver carcinoma had their tumors surgically resected. At the time of sampling, the patients were treatment-naive and had chronic HBV infection. Each fresh piece of tumor and adjacent tissue was cut in two, with one half stored in RNAlater at -80 degrees C and the other half sent for histology.

TCRbeta-specific cDNA was reverse-transcribed from around 0.45 ug total RNA using a constant-region primer and ProtoScript II reverse transcriptase. TCRbeta libraries were built with three nested multiplex PCR rounds, a slightly modified ARM-PCR procedure. Each of the first two PCR rounds ran for about 11 cycles using multiplex TRBV1-TRBV30 forward primers together with a Cbeta reverse primer. Sample barcodes and Illumina adapters were added in a final 25-cycle PCR using Deep VentR polymerase. Before sequencing, amplicons between 200 and 500 bp were purified from gel using a QIAquick gel extraction kit. TCRbeta amplicons were sequenced on an Illumina HiSeq 2500 with 250-bp paired-end reads. Under the source paper's analysis protocol: Reads were quality-trimmed with Trimmomatic v0.33, and paired reads were merged with FLASH v1.2.11 to recover full CDR3 sequences. V, D and J germline segments were assigned to the rearranged TCRbeta sequences by MiGEC v1.2.1b. Clonotype statistics and Shannon-Wiener diversity indices were computed with VDJtools v1.0.0. To reduce sampling bias, subsequent analyses other than the diversity analysis used only the 250 most abundant clonotypes in each sample. The raw public data were reprocessed by TCRdb itself: fastp quality trimming at Q25, MiXCR clonotype calling, in-frame beta chains only. Every entry covers one CDR3 protein and lists the most common genes and DNA from its rows. The V and J calls here are based on TCRdb, not the publication. The table for this sample lists tens of thousands of distinct CDR3 sequences; around 80% of them were counted only once. The ten largest clones capture approximately 35% of the sample.

The chain is made from TRBV4-3 and TRBJ2-4; no confident D gene assignment can be made. The sequence came from a man aged 40-49 years with primary liver carcinoma and hepatitis B virus infection. The sample was tumor-adjacent normal liver tissue. In nucleotides, the sequence is TGCGCCAGCAGCCAAGATGGCAGCCTAGCCAAAAACATTCAGTACTTC. Translated, this is CASSQDGSLAKNIQYF.